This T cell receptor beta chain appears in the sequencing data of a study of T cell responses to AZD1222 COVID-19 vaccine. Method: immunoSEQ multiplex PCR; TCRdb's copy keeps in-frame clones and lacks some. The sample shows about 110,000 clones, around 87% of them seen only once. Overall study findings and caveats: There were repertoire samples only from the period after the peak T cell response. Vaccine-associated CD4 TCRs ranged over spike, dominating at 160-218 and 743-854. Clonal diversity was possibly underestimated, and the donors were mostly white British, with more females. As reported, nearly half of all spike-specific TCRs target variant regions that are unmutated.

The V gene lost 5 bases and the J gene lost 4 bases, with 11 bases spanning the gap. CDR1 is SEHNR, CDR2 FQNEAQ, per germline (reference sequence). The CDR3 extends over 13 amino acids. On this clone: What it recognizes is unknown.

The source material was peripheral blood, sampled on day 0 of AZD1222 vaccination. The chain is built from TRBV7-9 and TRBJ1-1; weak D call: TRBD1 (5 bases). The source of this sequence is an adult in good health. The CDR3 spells CASSPSGFTEAFF. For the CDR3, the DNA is TGTGCCAGCAGCCCATCAGGGTTCACTGAAGCTTTCTTT.